This T cell receptor (beta chain) came from a study of CD8+ T cells in alopecia areata. The overall study: Each of the treated patients was given oral tofacitinib, 5 to 10 mg twice daily, for moderate-to-severe alopecia areata.

Obtained from alopecia areata patients were lesional scalp punch biopsies along with peripheral blood. Study outcomes and limitations: Possibly because of HLA-related factors, TCR sharing was less clear across patients than in mice. Scalp sample sequencing also detects resident alphabeta T cells of normal skin.

Per the germline V gene, CDR1 is SGHVS and CDR2 is FNYEAQ. V shed 6 bases and J shed 0 bases, with 12 bases lying between them. CDR3 length equals 14 residues. In this sample, this clone turned up a few times. Its antigen is unknown. The authors extracted RNA and reverse transcribed it into cDNA as the sequencing template. Clones were sequenced by immunoSEQ multiplex PCR, and TCRdb holds only the in-frame ones, with some missing. The sample includes 9,500 to 15,000 clones, 50% to 65% seen only once; the top ten take about an eighth. The gene calls are TRBV7-6 and TRBJ2-7; tentatively, D is TRBD2 (5 bases). The specimen sequenced was skin. The source of this sequence is a human donor with alopecia areata. The CDR3 region is CASSSILVSYEQYF. DNA for the CDR3: TGTGCCAGCAGTAGTATACTAGTCTCCTACGAGCAGTACTTC.